The TCR beta chain under discussion was sequenced for a study of T cells in Graves' hyperthyroidism and ophthalmopathy. The overall study: Upon initial diagnosis and before any treatment, peripheral blood was collected.

Germline assignment: CDR1 DFQATT and CDR2 SNEGSKA (reference sequence). The CDR3 totals 13 residues. V lost 6 bases and J lost 5, with 16 bases in between. General study results and limits: Blood also carried most thyroid clonotypes expanded above 0.001. Ophthalmopathy and stable hyperthyroidism were told apart by a 13 V-J model.

The table lists this clonotype with many counts. The antigen remains undetermined. There were TCR beta CDR3 regions amplified from RNA transcripts. First-round RT-PCR with HTBI primers amplified the TCR CDR3 region. TCRdb re-called the multiplex PCR reads with MiXCR, one entry per CDR3 protein. The table includes roughly 500,000 distinct CDR3 sequences, roughly 24% detected once. It was 10 ml of fresh peripheral blood that supplied the PBMCs. This sequence was found in a woman aged 30 to 39 with Graves' ophthalmopathy. The genes are TRBV20-1 and TRBJ2-5; possible D gene TRBD1, 6 bases. What was sequenced was blood. The CDR3, as DNA: TGCAGTGCCTCCCCAGGGGTGGGGGAGACCCAGTACTTC. It yields the protein CSASPGVGETQYF.